The 30 T cell receptor beta chains reported below all come from one sample, sequenced in a study of blood T cell repertoires in COVID-19. Repertoires were generated with immunoSEQ multiplex PCR, while TCRdb's copy carries only in-frame clones and drops some. The data contain about 130,000 clones, roughly three quarters of them seen just once; the ten biggest clones take up over 1.5%. Input material: peripheral blood. These receptors were collected from a woman in her seventies with acute or convalescent COVID-19.

This chain joins TRBV30 and TRBJ1-4, with 8 bases matching TRBD1. Germline CDR1 GTSNPN, CDR2 SVGIG (reference sequence). J gave up 5 bases and V 2 bases, and 7 bases lay outside the gene matches. The CDR3 contains 15 residues. In DNA form, the CDR3 reads TGTGCCTGGAGTCCGCCAGGACAGGGAAATGAAAAACTGTTTTTT. It codes for CAWSPPGQGNEKLFF.

Here the CDR3 reads CASSLPRGGYTF. The DNA for the CDR3 is TGTGCCAGCAGCTTACCCAGGGGTGGCTACACCTTC. The chain couples TRBV7-9 to TRBJ1-2; weak D call: TRBD1 (6 bases). With 2 bases removed from V and 7 bases from J, the gap between germline ends came to 8 bases. Per germline, CDR1 SEHNR and CDR2 FQNEAQ (reference sequence). This CDR3 contains 12 residues.

The rearrangement links TRBV14 to TRBJ2-1, with D tentatively TRBD1 (6 bases). Germline loops: CDR1 SGHDN, CDR2 FVKESK. The CDR3 totals 14 residues. V lost 4 bases, J lost 2 bases, and 9 bases lay in between. The CDR3 region is CASSLRQAYNEQFF. CDR3 nucleotide sequence: TGTGCCAGCAGCCTTCGACAGGCCTACAATGAGCAGTTCTTC.

This chain joins TRBV6-5 and TRBJ2-5, with 11 bases fitting TRBD2. CDR1 MNHEY and CDR2 SVGAGI come from the germline V gene. Trimming cost V 6 bases and J 10 bases; bases outside gene matches: 10. The CDR3 extends over 14 amino acids. The CDR3 nucleotides read TGTGCCAGCAGACATATGACTAGCGGGATGGACCAGTACTTC. Encoded protein: CASRHMTSGMDQYF.

Only one count was recorded for this clone. The rearrangement links TRBV30 to TRBJ2-1, with D tentatively TRBD2 (6 bases). V lost 1 base, J lost 6 bases, and 10 bases lay in between. Looked up from germline, CDR1 is GTSNPN and CDR2 is SVGIG (reference sequence). The CDR3 sequence is 13 residues long. The CDR3 nucleotides read TGTGCCTGGAGTGGGCTAGCGAGCAATGAGCAGTTCTTC. Protein: CAWSGLASNEQFF.

The rearrangement uses TRBV24-1 and TRBJ2-1; D is unclear. The germline V gene has CDR1 KGHDR and CDR2 SFDVKD. This CDR3 spans 13 amino acids. Trimming removed 5 bases at V and 7 bases at J, with 11 bases between. CDR3 protein: CATSGGSTNEQFF. The CDR3, as DNA: TGTGCCACCAGTGGCGGTTCCACTAATGAGCAGTTCTTC.

The genes are TRBV11-2 and TRBJ1-4; D is undetermined. V gave up 2 bases and J gave up 5 bases, with 9 bases separating them. Germline V gives CDR1 SGHAT, CDR2 FQNNGV. The CDR3 consists of 14 residues. This chain's CDR3 is CASSLQASNEKLFF. In DNA, the CDR3 is TGTGCCAGCAGCTTACAGGCTTCCAATGAAAAACTGTTTTTT.

The rearrangement links TRBV18 to TRBJ1-3; D unclear. This CDR3 region has 15 residues. Germline loops: CDR1 KGHSH, CDR2 LQKENI. Trimming pared 3 bases from V and 0 bases from J, leaving 9 bases between. The CDR3 region is CASSPLTDSGNTIYF. DNA for the CDR3: TGTGCCAGCTCACCGCTAACAGACTCTGGAAACACCATATATTTT.

The V call is TRBV28, the J call TRBJ2-7; tentatively, D is TRBD2 (5 bases). The CDR3 consists of 14 residues. The V end lost 5 bases, the J end lost 2 bases, and 13 bases lay between the germline ends. Germline loops: CDR1 MDHEN, CDR2 SYDVKM. Here the CDR3 reads CASSALDWAYEQYF. The CDR3 DNA reads TGTGCCAGCAGTGCCTTGGACTGGGCCTACGAGCAGTACTTC.

The gene calls are TRBV4-3 and TRBJ2-1; perhaps TRBD2 as D (6 bases). Germline CDR1 and CDR2: LGHNA and YSLEER. The V and J ends lost 1 base and 0 bases respectively, with 13 bases between them. There are 17 residues in the CDR3. The CDR3 spells CASSQGLGGGSYNEQFF. CDR3 DNA sequence: TGCGCCAGCAGCCAAGGACTAGGTGGGGGCTCCTACAATGAGCAGTTCTTC.

There are a few counts of this clone. The chain combines TRBV3-1 (or the pseudogene TRBV3-2) with TRBJ1-4; a possible D gene is TRBD1 (5 bases). Trimming pared 4 bases from V and 5 bases from J, leaving 8 bases between. This CDR3 is built from 13 residues. Germline CDR1 is LGHDT and CDR2 is YNNKEL (reference sequence). The CDR3 DNA follows: TGTGCCAGCAGCCGGGGCCGAAATGAAAAACTGTTTTTT. This encodes CASSRGRNEKLFF.

The gene calls are TRBV6-2 or TRBV6-3 and TRBJ2-1, with 11 bases identical to TRBD2. Germline trimming cut 6 bases from V and 1 base from J; bases unmatched to any gene: 8. This CDR3 is 17 amino acids long. Germline values: CDR1 MNHEY, CDR2 SVGEGT. CDR3 amino acids: CASSLLTSGSSYNEQFF. The CDR3 bases are TGTGCCAGCAGCCTGTTAACTAGCGGGAGTTCCTACAATGAGCAGTTCTTC.

V and J are TRBV19 and TRBJ2-1, with TRBD2 identical over 7 bases. CDR1 is LNHDA, CDR2 SQIVND, per germline (reference sequence). The CDR3 totals 15 residues. V shed 3 bases and J 2 bases; nucleotides not matched to a gene: 4. CDR3 DNA: TGTGCCAGTAGTATCTCGCGGGGGACCTACAATGAGCAGTTCTTC. It codes for CASSISRGTYNEQFF.

The table lists this clone with many counts. V is TRBV19 and J is TRBJ2-1, with D maybe TRBD1 (6 bases). The CDR3 spans 14 residues. Looked up from germline, CDR1 is LNHDA and CDR2 is SQIVND (reference sequence). V lost 5 bases and J lost 8, with 16 bases in between. The chain's CDR3 is CASSQLDSIDEQFF. Here the CDR3 DNA reads TGTGCCAGTAGTCAATTGGACAGTATCGATGAGCAGTTCTTC.

This clone was found a few times. The chain employs TRBV14 and TRBJ2-1; D uncertain. V lost 0 bases and J 9 bases, leaving 6 bases between the germline ends. This CDR3 has 12 residues. Germline V lookup: CDR1 SGHDN, CDR2 FVKESK. The CDR3 reads CASSQDNLEQFF. The CDR3 DNA reads TGTGCCAGCAGCCAAGATAATCTTGAGCAGTTCTTC. The full variable domain, completed using reference TRBV14 and TRBJ2-1, is EAGVTQFPSHSVIEKGQTVTLRCDPISGHDNLYWYRRVMGKEIKFLLHFVKESKQDESGMPNNRFLAERTGGTYSTLKVQPAELEDSGVYFCASSQDNLEQFFGPGTRLTVL.

This clone came up a few times. The rearrangement joins TRBV19 to TRBJ2-7, with D possibly matching TRBD1 (6 bases). Germline CDR1 LNHDA, CDR2 SQIVND (reference sequence). V gave up 5 bases and J gave up 4 bases, with 12 bases separating them. CDR3 length equals 13 residues. The CDR3 DNA follows: TGTGCCAGTAGTCACCAACAGGGTTACGAGCAGTACTTC. As protein: CASSHQQGYEQYF. Filled out from reference TRBV19 and TRBJ2-7, the complete variable domain reads DGGITQSPKYLFRKEGQNVTLSCEQNLNHDAMYWYRQDPGQGLRLIYYSQIVNDFQKGDIAEGYSVSREKKESFPLTVTSAQKNPTAFYLCASSHQQGYEQYFGPGTRLTVT.

The V gene is TRBV4-1, the J gene TRBJ1-3; a possible D gene is TRBD1 (5 bases). The germline V gene has CDR1 MGHRA and CDR2 YSYEKL. The CDR3 runs to 16 residues. With 0 bases removed from V and 3 bases from J, the gap between germline ends came to 12 bases. The CDR3 here is CASSQDVWGGGNTIYF. CDR3 in DNA: TGCGCCAGCAGCCAAGATGTCTGGGGCGGTGGAAACACCATATATTTT.

This sequence joins TRBV6-2 or TRBV6-3 and TRBJ2-5; 11 bases align to TRBD2. There are 18 residues in the CDR3. J lost 1 base, V lost 0 bases, and 7 bases had no gene match. CDR1 MNHEY and CDR2 SVGEGT come from the germline V gene. The CDR3 nucleotides are TGTGCCAGCAGTTACTCCGGGCTAGCGGGGGGACGCCAAGAGACCCAGTACTTC. Translation gives CASSYSGLAGGRQETQYF.

For the CDR3, the DNA is TGTGCCAGCAGTTTACAGGGAGCTGGCTACACCTTC. Its protein product is CASSLQGAGYTF. V usage is TRBV2 and J usage is TRBJ1-2, with D possibly being TRBD1 (6 bases). There are 12 residues in the CDR3. V was shortened by 5 bases and J by 7 bases, with 11 bases between the two germline ends. Looked up from germline, CDR1 is SNHLY and CDR2 is FYNNEI.

This sequence joins TRBV30 and TRBJ1-2; 10 positions agree with TRBD1. V dropped 5 bases and J dropped 8; count of bases not matched to a gene: 11. This CDR3 comprises 14 residues. From germline, CDR1 is GTSNPN and CDR2 SVGIG (reference sequence). CDR3 sequence (DNA): TGTGCCTGGGCCCTCGACAGGGGGCAGGGCGGCTACACCTTC. Translated: CAWALDRGQGGYTF.

This clone was picked up a small number of times. V and J are TRBV19 and TRBJ2-5; D unresolved. V gave up 8 bases and J gave up 4 bases, with 14 bases separating them. Germline values: CDR1 LNHDA, CDR2 SQIVND (reference sequence). The CDR3 runs 13 residues. The CDR3 spells CASGPGRAETQYF. The CDR3 DNA follows: TGTGCCAGTGGTCCGGGTAGAGCAGAGACCCAGTACTTC. The full variable domain, completed using reference TRBV19 and TRBJ2-5, is DGGITQSPKYLFRKEGQNVTLSCEQNLNHDAMYWYRQDPGQGLRLIYYSQIVNDFQKGDIAEGYSVSREKKESFPLTVTSAQKNPTAFYLCASGPGRAETQYFGPGTRLLVL.

The sample holds a few counts of this clone. The V call is TRBV5-6, the J call TRBJ2-2, with TRBD1 identical over 7 bases. In germline, CDR1 is SGHDT, CDR2 YYEEEE. The trim removed 0 bases at V and 13 bases at J, leaving 6 bases unmatched. The CDR3 spans 13 residues. CDR3 loop: CASSLGQGAPLFF. Here the CDR3 DNA reads TGTGCCAGCAGCTTGGGACAGGGAGCCCCGCTGTTTTTT.

This sequence joins TRBV5-1 and TRBJ1-6; 8 nucleotides line up with TRBD1. Trimming took 0 bases from V and 8 from J; bases not matched to a gene: 7. The germline V gene has CDR1 SGHRS and CDR2 YFSETQ. The CDR3 covers 16 residues. The CDR3 is CASSLAPAGGDSPLHF. CDR3 coding DNA: TGCGCCAGCAGCTTGGCTCCCGCAGGGGGCGATTCACCCCTCCACTTT.

The rearrangement links TRBV19 to TRBJ2-5; TRBD1 agrees at 8 bases. The length of the CDR3 is 17 residues. CDR1 is LNHDA, CDR2 SQIVND, per germline (reference sequence). Trimming removed 3 bases from V and 2 bases from J; junction bases left unmatched: 11. The CDR3 region has the DNA TGTGCCAGTAGTATTCATGGGGCAGGGGGCGAACAAGAGACCCAGTACTTC. This sequence encodes CASSIHGAGGEQETQYF.

V gene TRBV19 combines with J gene TRBJ1-4; a weak D match, TRBD1 (5 bases). The CDR3 has 18 amino acids. Germline CDR1 and CDR2: LNHDA and SQIVND (reference sequence). V dropped 7 bases and J dropped 10 bases, with 31 bases sitting between them. DNA of the CDR3: TGTGCCAGTAACGGGGCCGGGACTACTTCTTCTAACCCCGGAAAACTGTTTTTT. This sequence encodes CASNGAGTTSSNPGKLFF.

This clone was observed a handful of times. The V gene is TRBV11-2, the J gene TRBJ2-7; D remains unclear. Germline lookup yields CDR1 SGHAT and CDR2 FQNNGV. V lost 2 bases, J lost 0 bases, and 11 bases lay in between. CDR3 length: 15 residues. The CDR3 DNA follows: TGTGCCAGCAGCTTATTCAGGCACCCCTCCTACGAGCAGTACTTC. As protein: CASSLFRHPSYEQYF.

The chain uses TRBV10-3 and TRBJ2-3, with D uncertain. Per the germline V gene, CDR1 is ENHRY and CDR2 is SYGVKD. V lost 4 bases and J 3 bases, leaving 5 bases between the germline ends. This CDR3 spans 12 amino acids. The DNA for the CDR3 is TGTGCCATCAGTGTACAAACAGATACGCAGTATTTT. As protein: CAISVQTDTQYF.

The chain couples TRBV7-6 to TRBJ2-3; TRBD2 agrees at 7 bases. Germline CDR1 and CDR2: SGHVS and FNYEAQ. The CDR3 is made up of 19 amino acids. Germline trimming cut 5 bases from V and 3 bases from J; bases unmatched to any gene: 20. This chain's CDR3 is CASSRPATTSGTVTDTQYF. As DNA, the CDR3 is TGTGCCAGCAGCCGACCCGCAACCACAAGCGGGACTGTGACAGATACGCAGTATTTT.

The genes are TRBV5-4 and TRBJ2-5; TRBD2 matches 9 bases. J gave up 7 bases and V 1 base, and 20 bases lay outside the gene matches. The germline V gene has CDR1 SGHNT and CDR2 YYREEE (reference sequence). This CDR3 has 19 amino acids. This CDR3 is CASSLIGVGLARTRGTQYF. The CDR3 nucleotides read TGTGCCAGCAGCTTGATCGGAGTCGGACTAGCGCGAACCAGGGGGACCCAGTACTTC.

This chain connects TRBV5-5 to TRBJ1-3; possible D gene TRBD1, 5 bases. Germline-derived CDR1 and CDR2 are SGHKS and YYEKEE (reference sequence). Trimming took 0 bases from V and 0 from J, leaving 7 bases between them. The CDR3 extends over 15 amino acids. CDR3 residues: CASSLEGNSGNTIYF. The CDR3 DNA reads as TGTGCCAGCAGCTTGGAGGGGAACTCTGGAAACACCATATATTTT.